This T cell receptor (beta chain) was sequenced for a study of T cell repertoires in cytomegalovirus infection. Study summary: Both a matching HLA type and CMV infection were indicated by public TCR beta signatures.

TCRdb reprocessed the reads via MiXCR and lists one record per CDR3 protein. This table has approximately 7,200 distinct CDR3 sequences, approximately 58% appearing once. This CDR3 is 15 amino acids long. Germline V gives CDR1 DFQATT, CDR2 SNEGSKA (reference sequence). V shed 6 bases and J 4 bases; nucleotides not matched to a gene: 13. This clonotype showed up many times. Its antigen is as yet unknown. The gene calls are TRBV20-1 and TRBJ2-5; 8 bases fit TRBD1. Sequences were obtained from PBMCs, sequenced either directly or after in vitro stimulation (not recorded which). The TCR was taken from a human donor in good health (CMV status not recorded). Some clones in this sample may be carry-over from other donors' samples. The CDR3 DNA sequence: TGCAGTGCATTAGACAGGGGAGGCTTTGGAGAGACCCAGTACTTC. Protein: CSALDRGGFGETQYF.